This T cell receptor (beta chain) derives from a study of T cell repertoires in aging, cancer and after chemotherapy. Concerning this clonotype itself: This clone may be a read error of a much larger clone one base away.

The template was genomic DNA from peripheral blood, not RNA. A mixed TRB-A/B primer pool amplified rearranged TRB by multiplex touch-down PCR. TCRdb re-called the multiplex PCR reads with MiXCR, one entry per CDR3 protein. The sample lists 5,000 to 6,500 distinct CDR3 sequences, under 30% seen once, with over 15% in the top ten. Germline V gene data show CDR1 as KGHSH and CDR2 as LQKENI. The CDR3 spans 14 residues. Losses at the gene ends were 2 bases for V and 1 base for J; bases not matched to a gene: 0. The chain combines TRBV18 with TRBJ2-3, with 7 bases aligning to TRBD2. This TCR derives from a human donor in good health. Input material: blood. The CDR3: CASSPAGGTDTQYF. In DNA form, the CDR3 reads TGTGCCAGCTCACCAGCGGGAGGCACAGATACGCAGTATTTT. Looking up the rest from reference TRBV18 and TRBJ2-3 gives the full variable domain: NAGVMQNPRHLVRRRGQEARLRCSPMKGHSHVYWYRQLPEEGLKFMVYLQKENIIDESGMPKERFSAEFPKEGPSILRIQQVVRGDSAAYFCASSPAGGTDTQYFGPGTRLTVL.